The 29 T cell receptor beta chains below were found in one sample sequenced in a study of human T cells and chemical hapten exposure (dated by TCRdb to about 2021). Library preparation employed RACE. Sequencing was performed on a NextSeq 500. Using fastp at Q25 and MiXCR, TCRdb reprocessed the public reads and kept productive beta chains. Every entry covers one CDR3 protein and lists the most common genes and DNA from its rows. This sample holds a few hundred thousand distinct CDR3 sequences; around 5.5% were observed only once. The ten biggest clones cover less than 9% of the sample. The sample's time point label, decoded: pre-sensitization, week 0. The treatment or condition label, read with the paper, signifies: therapeutic diphenylcyclopropenone sensitization with weekly scalp DPC. Sequenced here: whole blood, sampled in connection with sensitization to the hapten diphenylcyclopropenone (DPC). The receptors originated from a woman aged 18-29 years with alopecia areata. Some clones in this sample may be carry-over from other donors' samples.

This clonotype was counted between two and nine times. The chain has TRBV14 and TRBJ2-7; D gene ambiguous. The V gene's germline CDR1 is SGHDN and CDR2 FVKESK. The V and J ends lost 1 base and 5 bases respectively, with 9 bases between them. This CDR3 region has 13 residues. The CDR3 DNA sequence: TGTGCCAGCAGCCAAGGGGGTACGAACGAGCAGTACTTC. This encodes CASSQGGTNEQYF.

There are a few counts of this clonotype. The genes are TRBV2 and TRBJ1-1; D is unclear. CDR1 is SNHLY, CDR2 FYNNEI, per germline. V was clipped by 6 bases and J by 4 bases, with 12 bases between them. CDR3 length: 13 amino acids. Here the CDR3 DNA reads TGTGCCAGCAGGTTAAGGGCGATCACTGAAGCTTTCTTT. This gives the protein CASRLRAITEAFF.

This clonotype was observed many times. This chain joins TRBV23-1 and TRBJ1-5; TRBD1 is a possible D gene (6 bases). TRBV23-1 counts as an open reading frame of uncertain function. V lost 6 bases, J lost 6 bases, and 9 bases lay in between. The CDR3 is 12 residues long. CDR3 nucleotides: TGCGCCAGCAGCCCGGGGGCTCAGCCCCAGCATTTT. Amino acids: CASSPGAQPQHF.

The CDR3 sequence is CASREYGADTEAFF. The CDR3 DNA sequence: TGTGCCAGCAGAGAGTACGGGGCGGACACTGAAGCTTTCTTT. The J gene is TRBJ1-1, the V gene TRBV28, with D perhaps TRBD1 (5 bases). The germline V gene encodes CDR1 MDHEN and CDR2 SYDVKM. Trimming removed 6 bases from V and 3 bases from J, with 14 bases in between. This CDR3 contains 14 residues.

This clonotype was seen ten or more times. The V gene is TRBV6-6, the J gene TRBJ1-2; no reliable D call. With 6 bases removed from V and 4 bases from J, the gap between germline ends came to 15 bases. CDR3 length: 14 residues. The germline CDR1 and CDR2 sequences are MNHNY and SVGAGI (reference sequence). CDR3 sequence (DNA): TGTGCCAGCAGCCGCTCCCAGAGTACCTATGGCTACACCTTC. Its protein product is CASSRSQSTYGYTF.

V and J are TRBV4-1 and TRBJ2-1, with D perhaps matching TRBD1 (6 bases). Per the germline V gene, CDR1 is MGHRA and CDR2 is YSYEKL. V lost 4 bases to trimming and J lost 11 bases, with 12 bases between them. The CDR3 runs to 12 residues. This chain's CDR3 is CASSLFQGQQFF. The CDR3 DNA reads as TGCGCCAGCAGCCTCTTTCAGGGGCAGCAGTTCTTC.

In this sample, this clonotype turned up a few times. The chain recombines TRBV2 with TRBJ2-5, with D possibly matching TRBD2 (5 bases). Trimming stripped 4 bases from V and 2 bases from J, with 8 bases between. Germline values: CDR1 SNHLY, CDR2 FYNNEI. The CDR3 runs 13 residues. The CDR3 bases are TGTGCCAGCAGTGGAGGGCTTCAAGAGACCCAGTACTTC. It translates to CASSGGLQETQYF.

This clonotype was picked up a small number of times. This rearrangement joins TRBV5-4 to TRBJ2-3, with 10 bases lining up with TRBD2. The CDR3 consists of 16 residues. Looked up from germline, CDR1 is SGHNT and CDR2 is YYREEE (reference sequence). With V trimmed by 4 bases and J by 5 bases, 10 bases remained unmatched. The CDR3 bases are TGTGCCAGCAGCCCGGGAGCGGGGGGGCAGGGAGATACGCAGTATTTT. Amino acid sequence: CASSPGAGGQGDTQYF.

The chain combines TRBV20-1 with TRBJ2-3; 15 nucleotides align to TRBD2. J was trimmed by 3 bases and V by 3 bases; bases with no gene match: 10. The CDR3 consists of 18 residues. Germline V gives CDR1 DFQATT, CDR2 SNEGSKA (reference sequence). The CDR3 here is CSASRTSGGAVGTDTQYF. The DNA for the CDR3 is TGCAGTGCTAGTCGGACTAGCGGGGGGGCAGTTGGGACAGATACGCAGTATTTT.

At least ten counts were recorded for this clonotype. J is TRBJ2-5 and V is TRBV7-2; D is undetermined. There are 15 residues in the CDR3. V was clipped by 5 bases and J by 2 bases, with 15 bases between them. Germline V CDR1 and CDR2: SGHTA, FQGNSA. The CDR3 reads CASSAPHGGQETQYF. DNA for the CDR3: TGTGCCAGCAGCGCCCCTCATGGTGGACAAGAGACCCAGTACTTC.

The CDR3 loop is CASSSPRTGLVSEAFF. CDR3 nucleotide sequence: TGTGCCAGCAGCTCCCCTAGGACGGGTTTGGTCTCTGAAGCTTTCTTT. The chain combines TRBV7-2 with TRBJ1-1; unclear D gene. The V end was cut by 4 bases, the J end by 6 bases, with 21 bases between. The germline V gene has CDR1 SGHTA and CDR2 FQGNSA. There are 16 residues in the CDR3.

This clonotype was counted many times. V and J are TRBV6-2 or TRBV6-3 and TRBJ2-1, with 7 bases fitting TRBD2. In germline, CDR1 is MNHEY, CDR2 SVGEGT. This CDR3 spans 14 amino acids. V gave up 0 bases and J gave up 7 bases; unmatched junction bases: 3. CDR3 coding DNA: TGTGCCAGCAGTTACTCGGAAGCGGGGAATGAGCAGTTCTTC. As protein: CASSYSEAGNEQFF.

This clonotype was counted at least ten times. The rearrangement links TRBV5-1 to TRBJ2-1; 7 bases agree with TRBD1. J was trimmed by 3 bases and V by 4 bases; bases with no gene match: 7. The CDR3 extends over 15 amino acids. From germline, CDR1 is SGHRS and CDR2 YFSETQ. The CDR3 loop is CASSGSGGVYNEQFF. Here the CDR3 DNA reads TGCGCCAGCAGCGGATCAGGGGGTGTCTACAATGAGCAGTTCTTC.

This clonotype was seen many times. The chain recombines TRBV7-2 with TRBJ1-5; no definite D call. V lost 0 bases and J lost 4, with 10 bases in between. The CDR3 consists of 15 residues. The V gene's germline CDR1 is SGHTA and CDR2 FQGNSA. The CDR3 DNA follows: TGTGCCAGCAGCTTAGCGCCATTTACGAATCAGCCCCAGCATTTT. Translating it yields CASSLAPFTNQPQHF.

The rearrangement uses TRBV28 and TRBJ2-1, with 7 bases that match TRBD2. Germline V gene lookup returns CDR1 MDHEN and CDR2 SYDVKM. This CDR3 contains 16 residues. V lost 3 bases and J lost 5; bases outside the gene matches: 10. The CDR3 protein is CASSLFRGVRHNEQFF. The DNA of the CDR3 is TGTGCCAGCAGTTTGTTTCGGGGGGTTCGCCACAATGAGCAGTTCTTC.

This clonotype came up once. This sequence joins TRBV5-1 and TRBJ2-5; D is ambiguous. V was clipped by 0 bases and J by 4 bases, with 10 bases between them. There are 14 residues in the CDR3. Germline V gene lookup returns CDR1 SGHRS and CDR2 YFSETQ. The DNA for the CDR3 is TGCGCCAGCAGCTTGGATTTCGGCATAGAGACCCAGTACTTC. Protein sequence: CASSLDFGIETQYF.

This clonotype appeared many times. The V and J genes are TRBV12-3 or TRBV12-4 and TRBJ2-2; D perhaps matches TRBD1 (5 bases). The CDR3 has 14 amino acids. The V gene lost 6 bases and the J gene lost 2 bases, with 10 bases spanning the gap. CDR3 nucleotide sequence: TGTGCCAGCAGCCGACAGAGAAACACCGGGGAGCTGTTTTTT. Its translation: CASSRQRNTGELFF.

This clonotype was observed a handful of times. The chain combines TRBV25-1 with TRBJ1-1; TRBD1 aligns across 8 bases. CDR1 and CDR2 (germline): MGHDK, SYGVNS. This CDR3 has 16 amino acids. J gave up 3 bases and V 1 base, and 7 bases lay outside the gene matches. CDR3 nucleotides: TGTGCCAGCAGTGAATCCAGACAGGGGAGGTACACTGAAGCTTTCTTT. This encodes CASSESRQGRYTEAFF.

This clonotype was picked up a small number of times. This chain connects TRBV28 to TRBJ2-6, with no clear D. V lost 5 bases and J 0 bases, leaving 5 bases between the germline ends. In germline, CDR1 is MDHEN, CDR2 SYDVKM. This CDR3 has 14 residues. In nucleotides, the CDR3 is TGTGCCAGCAGTATTCACTCTGGGGCCAACGTCCTGACTTTC. Translating gives CASSIHSGANVLTF.

This clonotype showed up many times. The V call is TRBV5-1, the J call TRBJ1-3; the D is unclear. Trimming took 0 bases from V and 0 from J, leaving 13 bases between them. The CDR3 loop spans 17 amino acids. Per the germline V gene, CDR1 is SGHRS and CDR2 is YFSETQ. CDR3: CASSLGATVSSGNTIYF. In nucleotides, the CDR3 is TGCGCCAGCAGCTTGGGCGCGACCGTGAGCTCTGGAAACACCATATATTTT.

This clonotype was counted many times. The V call is TRBV27, the J call TRBJ1-5; a weak D match, TRBD1 (6 bases). Germline lookup yields CDR1 MNHEY and CDR2 SMNVEV (reference sequence). This CDR3 spans 14 amino acids. V gave up 0 bases and J gave up 4 bases, with 7 bases separating them. CDR3 DNA: TGTGCCAGCAGTTTATCACAGGGTAATCAGCCCCAGCATTTT. This gives the protein CASSLSQGNQPQHF.

This clonotype was seen a handful of times. V and J are TRBV2 and TRBJ2-2; D remains ambiguous. CDR3 length: 13 residues. CDR1 is SNHLY and CDR2 is FYNNEI in the germline V gene. Trimming removed 5 bases at V and 3 bases at J, with 7 bases between. CDR3 residues: CASSRQDTGELFF. CDR3 bases: TGTGCCAGCAGTCGCCAGGACACCGGGGAGCTGTTTTTT. Looking up the rest from reference TRBV2 and TRBJ2-2 gives the full variable domain: EPEVTQTPSHQVTQMGQEVILRCVPISNHLYFYWYRQILGQKVEFLVSFYNNEISEKSEIFDDQFSVERPDGSNFTLKIRSTKLEDSAMYFCASSRQDTGELFFGEGSRLTVL.

V usage is TRBV5-6 and J usage is TRBJ2-7; the D is unclear. This CDR3 has 15 residues. Germline-derived CDR1 and CDR2 are SGHDT and YYEEEE. Deletions cut 4 bases from V and 0 bases from J, with 14 bases between. CDR3 in amino acids: CASSPIDSFSYEQYF. DNA of the CDR3: TGTGCCAGCAGCCCGATAGACTCATTCTCCTACGAGCAGTACTTC.

This chain joins TRBV4-2 and TRBJ2-2, with D maybe TRBD1 (6 bases). The CDR3 length is 16 residues. Trimming removed 2 bases at V and 5 bases at J, with 15 bases between. In germline, CDR1 is LGHNA, CDR2 YNFKEQ. CDR3 in amino acids: CASSQPTGWGTGELFF. The CDR3, as DNA: TGTGCCAGCAGCCAACCAACAGGGTGGGGGACCGGGGAGCTGTTTTTT.

The chain has TRBV6-2 or TRBV6-3 and TRBJ1-4; unclear D gene. The CDR3 consists of 13 residues. The V and J ends lost 5 bases and 16 bases respectively, with 20 bases between them. Per germline, CDR1 MNHEY and CDR2 SVGEGT. In DNA, the CDR3 is TGTGCCAGCAGTCGCGATGTGGCCCGAATTCGGTTTTTT. Amino acids: CASSRDVARIRFF.

This clonotype appeared many times. CDR3 residues: CASSLGATTEAFF. DNA of the CDR3: TGTGCCAGCAGTCTCGGGGCGACCACTGAAGCTTTCTTT. The chain combines TRBV28 with TRBJ1-1, with D perhaps TRBD1 (5 bases). The length of the CDR3 is 13 residues. The germline V gene encodes CDR1 MDHEN and CDR2 SYDVKM. Trimming stripped 5 bases from V and 4 bases from J, with 11 bases between.

CDR3 sequence (DNA): TGTGCCAGCAGCTCCCCCGGGAACCAAGAGACCCAGTACTTC. Protein sequence: CASSSPGNQETQYF. This chain links TRBV7-9 with TRBJ2-5; D perhaps matches TRBD2 (5 bases). The CDR3 runs 14 residues. Germline assignment: CDR1 SEHNR and CDR2 FQNEAQ (reference sequence). V lost 4 bases and J 0 bases, leaving 9 bases between the germline ends.

This clonotype showed up just a few times. The rearrangement joins TRBV7-8 to TRBJ2-1; D is possibly TRBD1 (6 bases). Germline lookup yields CDR1 SGHVS and CDR2 FQNEAQ. The V end lost 4 bases, the J end lost 4 bases, and 11 bases lay between the germline ends. This CDR3 has 14 amino acids. For the CDR3, the DNA is TGTGCCAGCAGCTACCGCACAGGGTACAATGAGCAGTTCTTC. This translates into CASSYRTGYNEQFF.

This clonotype was counted ten times or more. The gene calls are TRBV21-1 and TRBJ1-3; the table's D call of TRBD1 was not tested on the DNA. TRBV21-1 corresponds to a pseudogene. The CDR3 loop spans 15 amino acids. This chain's CDR3 is CASSTQTGGGNTIYF. The CDR3 region has the DNA TGTGCCAGCAGCACTCAAACAGGGGGTGGAAACACCATATATTTT.